A single sample is the source of the 32 T cell receptor beta chains below, sequenced in a study of T cell repertoires in aging, cancer and after chemotherapy (dated by TCRdb to the late 2010s). Sequencing instrument: Illumina MiSeq. Using a mixed TRB-A/B primer pool, multiplex touch-down PCR amplified rearranged TRB sequences covering the V, D and J segments. In TCRdb, the public reads were trimmed at Q25 with fastp and aligned with MiXCR, with productive beta chains retained. All rows with the same CDR3 protein become a single entry with the most common DNA and genes. For this sample there are about 3,000 distinct CDR3 sequences; 20% appear just once. 45% to 60% of the sample goes to the ten largest clones. Genomic DNA extracted from peripheral blood, rather than sorted cells or RNA, was used as the source for amplification of TCR beta rearrangements. Material for sequencing was blood. The source of these receptors is a human donor with a solid tumor.

This clonotype is medium-sized by share. J is TRBJ2-1 and V is TRBV6-1; 11 bases match TRBD2. The germline gives CDR1 MNHNS, CDR2 SASEGT. After removal of 2 bases from V and 3 bases from J, the junction contained 0 bases not matched to a gene. This CDR3 has 15 amino acids. The CDR3 region is CASSELAGGYNEQFF. The CDR3 nucleotides are TGTGCCAGCAGTGAACTAGCGGGGGGCTACAATGAGCAGTTCTTC.

Notes on this clonotype: A read error may produce the germline difference seen at one junction end. The V gene is TRBV9, the J gene TRBJ2-3; TRBD2 agrees at 10 bases. CDR3 length equals 16 residues. CDR1 SGDLS and CDR2 YYNGEE come from the germline V gene. CDR3 protein: CASSVDDSGGTDTLYF. CDR3 in DNA: TGTGCCAGCAGCGTAGATGATAGCGGGGGGACAGATACGCTGTATTTT.

This clonotype was seen a handful of times. This CDR3 is CASSPQETGTKDNQPQHF. CDR3 nucleotide sequence: TGTGCCAGCAGCCCCCAGGAGACAGGGACTAAGGACAATCAGCCCCAGCATTTT. V is TRBV5-4 and J is TRBJ1-5, with 7 nucleotides matching TRBD1. The V and J ends lost 4 bases and 3 bases, in that order; junction bases with no gene match: 16. Per germline, CDR1 SGHNT and CDR2 YYREEE (reference sequence). The CDR3 runs to 18 residues.

The gene calls are TRBV25-1 and TRBJ2-7; 8 bases line up with TRBD2. V lost 3 bases and J lost 0; bases outside the gene matches: 4. Looked up from germline, CDR1 is MGHDK and CDR2 is SYGVNS. The CDR3 totals 15 residues. CDR3 sequence (DNA): TGTGCCAGCAGTGAGATAGCGGGGCCCTCCTACGAGCAGTACTTC. Its protein is CASSEIAGPSYEQYF.

This clonotype is deemed medium-sized. V is TRBV7-9 and J is TRBJ1-1; D remains ambiguous. Per the germline V gene, CDR1 is SEHNR and CDR2 is FQNEAQ (reference sequence). The CDR3 has 14 residues. V was cut by 5 bases and J by 3 bases, with 13 bases left in between. This chain's CDR3 is CASSPGRRDTEAFF. Here the CDR3 DNA reads TGTGCCAGCAGCCCGGGTCGGAGAGACACTGAAGCTTTCTTT.

The chain is built from TRBV5-4 and TRBJ2-7; D gene unclear. The CDR3 is 15 residues long. The germline V and J ends were trimmed by 0 bases and 0 bases, with 10 bases remaining between them. From germline, CDR1 is SGHNT and CDR2 YYREEE (reference sequence). In DNA form, the CDR3 reads TGTGCCAGCAGCTTGGGAACCGCAGACTCCTACGAGCAGTACTTC. This translates into CASSLGTADSYEQYF.

By sample share, this clonotype is medium-sized. V usage is TRBV5-4 and J usage is TRBJ1-2, with D possibly being TRBD1 (6 bases). CDR3 length: 15 amino acids. Germline assignment: CDR1 SGHNT and CDR2 YYREEE (reference sequence). Deletions cut 4 bases from V and 6 bases from J, with 19 bases between. The DNA of the CDR3 is TGTGCCAGCAGCCAAATGAATCAGGGGTCCGATGGCTACACCTTC. Translation: CASSQMNQGSDGYTF.

This clonotype qualifies as medium-sized. The chain links TRBV29-1 to TRBJ1-5; TRBD1 matches 8 bases. The junction had 7 bases not matched to a gene; V was cut back by 7 bases and J by 5 bases. The CDR3 extends over 13 amino acids. Germline V gene sequence: CDR1 SQVTM, CDR2 ANQGSEA. In nucleotides, the CDR3 is TGCAGCGCTGCGGTGGACAGGGATCAGCCCCAGCATTTT. Protein sequence: CSAAVDRDQPQHF.

The gene calls are TRBV30 and TRBJ2-1; the D gene is possibly TRBD1 (6 bases). The CDR3 has 15 amino acids. Germline loops: CDR1 GTSNPN, CDR2 SVGIG (reference sequence). The V end was cut by 0 bases, the J end by 6 bases, with 15 bases between. The CDR3 region is CAWSVGGTTPNEQFF. CDR3 nucleotide sequence: TGTGCCTGGAGTGTTGGTGGGACAACCCCCAATGAGCAGTTCTTC.

This clonotype was detected only a few times. This chain links TRBV28 with TRBJ2-2; D gene ambiguous. Trimming cost V 3 bases and J 5 bases, with 4 bases left between them. Germline CDR1 and CDR2: MDHEN and SYDVKM. This CDR3 spans 12 amino acids. Written as DNA, the CDR3 is TGTGCCAGCAGTTTGGAAACCGGGGAGCTGTTTTTT. It translates to CASSLETGELFF.

The genes are TRBV5-6 and TRBJ1-1, with TRBD1 identical over 8 bases. With 3 bases clipped from V and 6 bases from J, the junction kept 10 bases outside the gene matches. CDR1 SGHDT and CDR2 YYEEEE come from the germline V gene. The CDR3 is 15 amino acids. The chain's CDR3 is CASSYNAGGAAEAFF. The CDR3 nucleotides are TGTGCCAGCAGCTATAACGCAGGGGGCGCGGCTGAAGCTTTCTTT.

The chain couples TRBV5-1 to TRBJ2-1; no definite D call. Per germline, CDR1 SGHRS and CDR2 YFSETQ. The CDR3 totals 14 residues. The V and J ends lost 2 bases and 3 bases respectively, with 9 bases between them. The CDR3 region is CASSLEQIYNEQFF. In nucleotides, the CDR3 is TGCGCCAGCAGCTTAGAACAGATCTACAATGAGCAGTTCTTC.

By share of the sample, this clonotype is medium-sized. The J gene is TRBJ1-2, the V gene TRBV7-2, with a tentative D call TRBD1 (5 bases). This CDR3 is built from 14 residues. In germline, CDR1 is SGHTA, CDR2 FQGNSA. Trimming removed 3 bases at V and 8 bases at J, with 16 bases between. The CDR3 DNA reads TGTGCCAGCAGCTTGGGATTGGGGGGTGGCGGCTACACCTTC. It specifies CASSLGLGGGGYTF.

The CDR3 DNA reads TGTGCCAGCAGTTTAGCTACGTCGGGACAGGTCTATGGCTACACCTTC. Residues: CASSLATSGQVYGYTF. The rearrangement joins TRBV28 to TRBJ1-2; 8 bases match TRBD1. CDR1 is MDHEN, CDR2 SYDVKM, per germline. V was clipped by 2 bases and J by 4 bases; unmatched bases: 9. The CDR3 runs to 16 residues.

V is TRBV2 and J is TRBJ1-4; no definite D call. This CDR3 has 13 residues. Germline CDR1 reads SNHLY; CDR2 reads FYNNEI. Trimming stripped 5 bases from V and 7 bases from J, with 11 bases between. As DNA, the CDR3 is TGTGCCAGCAGTTCCCGGGGAGCTGAAAAACTGTTTTTT. Translation: CASSSRGAEKLFF.

The chain is built from TRBV12-3 or TRBV12-4 and TRBJ1-2; a weak D match, TRBD1 (6 bases). This CDR3 is built from 12 residues. Deletions cut 7 bases from V and 7 bases from J, with 13 bases between. CDR3 nucleotide sequence: TGTGCCAGCACCGGGCAGGGGAGTGGCTACACCTTC. Its protein product is CASTGQGSGYTF.

This clonotype was seen a few times. The chain couples TRBV5-1 to TRBJ1-1, with D tentatively TRBD1 (6 bases). V lost 0 bases and J lost 11, with 14 bases in between. The CDR3 contains 13 residues. CDR1 and CDR2 from the germline V gene are SGHRS and YFSETQ. The CDR3 DNA follows: TGCGCCAGCAGCTTGGTCGGGGGCAAGGTCGCTTTCTTT. The encoded protein is CASSLVGGKVAFF.

J is TRBJ2-5 and V is TRBV13; 7 bases agree with TRBD1. Unmatched junction bases numbered 2, after V lost 2 bases and J lost 2 bases. There are 14 residues in the CDR3. Germline V lookup: CDR1 PRHDT, CDR2 FYEKMQ (reference sequence). The CDR3 here is CASSLWGQQETQYF. CDR3 DNA: TGTGCCAGCAGCTTATGGGGACAGCAAGAGACCCAGTACTTC.

The V gene is TRBV6-5, the J gene TRBJ2-1; TRBD2 matches at 14 bases. Germline V gives CDR1 MNHEY, CDR2 SVGAGI. This CDR3 comprises 16 residues. V lost 5 bases and J lost 9; bases outside the gene matches: 9. The chain's CDR3 is CASSPGTSGSQGEQFF. The CDR3 DNA is TGTGCCAGCAGTCCCGGGACTAGCGGGAGTCAAGGTGAGCAGTTCTTC.

This clonotype appeared a few times. The gene calls are TRBV18 and TRBJ2-3; 10 positions agree with TRBD2. With 0 bases clipped from V and 15 bases from J, the junction kept 12 bases outside the gene matches. CDR3 length equals 15 residues. Germline CDR1 KGHSH, CDR2 LQKENI. CDR3 nucleotide sequence: TGTGCCAGCTCACCACCATCTTCTAGCGGGGGCGCCGGTTATTTT. It codes for CASSPPSSSGGAGYF.

Within the sample, this clonotype is medium-sized. This chain joins TRBV5-5 and TRBJ2-7, with 7 nucleotides matching TRBD1. CDR3 length: 14 amino acids. V trimming: 2 bases; J trimming: 1 base; junction bases outside the gene matches: 3. CDR1 SGHKS and CDR2 YYEKEE come from the germline V gene (reference sequence). CDR3 protein: CASSLQGPSYEQYF. CDR3 coding DNA: TGTGCCAGCAGCTTACAGGGGCCGTCCTACGAGCAGTACTTC.

V and J are TRBV20-1 and TRBJ2-5, with 16 bases matching TRBD2. In germline, CDR1 is DFQATT, CDR2 SNEGSKA (reference sequence). There are 17 residues in the CDR3. With V trimmed by 5 bases and J by 3 bases, 9 bases remained unmatched. The CDR3 spells CSASGTSGRATKETQYF. In nucleotides, the CDR3 is TGCAGTGCTTCCGGGACTAGCGGGAGGGCAACGAAAGAGACCCAGTACTTC.

Sample share makes this clonotype hyperexpanded (1% or more). The chain recombines TRBV30 with TRBJ2-2; 10 nucleotides line up with TRBD1. The germline gives CDR1 GTSNPN, CDR2 SVGIG (reference sequence). This CDR3 contains 16 residues. V lost 6 bases, J lost 1 base, and 8 bases stayed unmatched. Here the CDR3 DNA reads TGTGCCTGTGACAGGGGGCCAAATCTGAACACCGGGGAGCTGTTTTTT. This codes for CACDRGPNLNTGELFF. The full variable domain, in which reference TRBV30 and TRBJ2-2 provide the parts outside the CDR3, is SQTIHQWPATLVQPVGSPLSLECTVEGTSNPNLYWYRQAAGRGLQLLFYSVGIGQISSEVPQNLSASRPQDRQFILSSKKLLLSDSGFYLCACDRGPNLNTGELFFGEGSRLTVL.

The J gene is TRBJ1-1, the V gene TRBV6-5; no reliable D call. The ends were cut back, 5 bases at V and 5 bases at J, with 15 bases in the middle. The CDR3 loop spans 14 amino acids. Germline CDR1 reads MNHEY; CDR2 reads SVGAGI. CDR3 amino acids: CASSRFGRGTEAFF. The CDR3 nucleotides read TGTGCCAGCAGTCGGTTTGGACGGGGAACTGAAGCTTTCTTT.

Turning to this clonotype: The junction differs from germline at one of its ends, possibly a read error. CDR3 protein: CASSVNSEAQYF. The CDR3 DNA is TGTGCCAGCAGCGTGAACTCAGAGGCCCAGTACTTC. The chain uses TRBV9 and TRBJ2-5; D uncertain. The CDR3 contains 12 residues. CDR1 SGDLS and CDR2 YYNGEE come from the germline V gene.

There are a few counts of this clonotype. The chain is built from TRBV20-1 and TRBJ2-3, with 7 bases fitting TRBD2. Trimming removed 6 bases from V and 5 bases from J; junction bases left unmatched: 14. CDR1 DFQATT and CDR2 SNEGSKA come from the germline V gene (reference sequence). The CDR3 loop spans 15 amino acids. CDR3 protein: CSAPGPLGEGDTQYF. CDR3 sequence (DNA): TGCAGTGCCCCCGGTCCACTCGGGGAGGGAGATACGCAGTATTTT.

V usage is TRBV28 and J usage is TRBJ2-1; D remains ambiguous. CDR3 length equals 13 residues. The germline V gene encodes CDR1 MDHEN and CDR2 SYDVKM. V gave up 7 bases and J gave up 6 bases, with 13 bases separating them. The CDR3 here is CASTQPGSNEQFF. CDR3 coding DNA: TGTGCCAGCACCCAACCCGGGTCCAATGAGCAGTTCTTC. Full variable domain (remainder filled in from reference TRBV28 and TRBJ2-1): DVKVTQSSRYLVKRTGEKVFLECVQDMDHENMFWYRQDPGLGLRLIYFSYDVKMKEKGDIPEGYSVSREKKERFSLILESASTNQTSMYLCASTQPGSNEQFFGPGTRLTVL.

This clonotype is medium-sized (0.01 to 0.1%). This rearrangement joins TRBV29-1 to TRBJ2-1; perhaps TRBD1 as D (6 bases). The V gene's germline CDR1 is SQVTM and CDR2 ANQGSEA. The CDR3 spans 11 residues. Trimming left V 3 bases short and J 15 bases short, with 15 bases between. The chain's CDR3 is CSVDRTEGRFF. CDR3 bases: TGCAGCGTTGATAGGACAGAAGGGCGGTTCTTC.

This clonotype is termed medium-sized. The V gene is TRBV29-1, the J gene TRBJ2-7; perhaps TRBD2 as D (5 bases). The V gene's germline CDR1 is SQVTM and CDR2 ANQGSEA. This CDR3 spans 14 amino acids. V was pared by 6 bases and J by 2 bases, with 17 bases between. The CDR3, as DNA: TGCAGCGTAAAACTAGTCCCTCCGACCTACGAGCAGTACTTC. As protein: CSVKLVPPTYEQYF.

The chain carries TRBV28 and TRBJ1-4, with 11 bases lining up with TRBD1. The CDR3 is made up of 16 amino acids. Per germline, CDR1 MDHEN and CDR2 SYDVKM. V trimming: 4 bases; J trimming: 3 bases; junction bases outside the gene matches: 4. DNA for the CDR3: TGTGCCAGCAGTTCGGACAGGGGGCAATCTAATGAAAAACTGTTTTTT. Residues: CASSSDRGQSNEKLFF.

This clonotype was counted between two and nine times. CDR3 amino acids: CASSGGTSGGLYNEQFF. Here the CDR3 DNA reads TGTGCCAGCAGTGGAGGGACTAGCGGGGGGCTATACAATGAGCAGTTCTTC. The rearrangement uses TRBV6-4 and TRBJ2-1, with 15 bases that match TRBD2. Trimming took 4 bases from V and 4 from J; bases not matched to a gene: 5. CDR1 and CDR2 (germline): MRHNA, SNTAGT. This CDR3 has 17 residues.

This chain joins TRBV5-1 and TRBJ1-4, with a possible D match to TRBD1 (5 bases). CDR3 length equals 16 residues. Trimming removed 1 base at V and 4 bases at J, with 14 bases between. The V gene's germline CDR1 is SGHRS and CDR2 YFSETQ. The CDR3: CASSLRTQGYNEKLFF. In nucleotides, the CDR3 is TGCGCCAGCAGCTTGCGGACGCAGGGCTATAATGAAAAACTGTTTTTT. The entire variable domain, with the rest obtained from reference TRBV5-1 and TRBJ1-4, is as follows: KAGVTQTPRYLIKTRGQQVTLSCSPISGHRSVSWYQQTPGQGLQFLFEYFSETQRNKGNFPGRFSGRQFSNSRSEMNVSTLELGDSALYLCASSLRTQGYNEKLFFGSGTQLSVL.